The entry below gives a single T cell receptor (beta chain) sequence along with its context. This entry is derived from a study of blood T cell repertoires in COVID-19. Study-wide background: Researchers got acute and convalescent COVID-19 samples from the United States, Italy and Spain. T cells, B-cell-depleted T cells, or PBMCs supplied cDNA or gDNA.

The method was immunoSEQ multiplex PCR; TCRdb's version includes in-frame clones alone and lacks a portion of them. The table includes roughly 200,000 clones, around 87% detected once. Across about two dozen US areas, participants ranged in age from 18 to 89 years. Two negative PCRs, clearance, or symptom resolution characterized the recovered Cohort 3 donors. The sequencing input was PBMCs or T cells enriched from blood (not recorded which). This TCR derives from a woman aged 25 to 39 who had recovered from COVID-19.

CDR3 nucleotide sequence: TGTGCCAGCAGCCGCGCCCGGACAGGGCGGGAGACCCAGTACTTC. Its protein is CASSRARTGRETQYF. V usage is TRBV7-2 and J usage is TRBJ2-5; 8 nucleotides align to TRBD1. Per germline, CDR1 SGHTA and CDR2 FQGNSA. V dropped 5 bases and J dropped 5; count of bases not matched to a gene: 10. The CDR3 consists of 15 residues.